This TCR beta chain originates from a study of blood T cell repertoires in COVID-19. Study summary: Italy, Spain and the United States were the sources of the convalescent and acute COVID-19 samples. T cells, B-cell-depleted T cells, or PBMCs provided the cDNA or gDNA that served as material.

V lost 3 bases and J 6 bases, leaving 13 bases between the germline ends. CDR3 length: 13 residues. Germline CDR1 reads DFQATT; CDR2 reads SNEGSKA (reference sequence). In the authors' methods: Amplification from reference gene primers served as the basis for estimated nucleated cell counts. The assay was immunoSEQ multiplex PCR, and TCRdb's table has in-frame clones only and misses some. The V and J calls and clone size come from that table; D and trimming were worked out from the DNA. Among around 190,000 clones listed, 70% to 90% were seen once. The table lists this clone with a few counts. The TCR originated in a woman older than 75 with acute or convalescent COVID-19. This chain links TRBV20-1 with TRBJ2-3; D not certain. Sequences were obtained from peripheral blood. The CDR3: CSASYGFGDTQYF. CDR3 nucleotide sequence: TGCAGTGCTAGTTACGGGTTCGGTGATACGCAGTATTTT.